Below, 27 T cell receptor beta chains from the same sample are listed, as sequenced in a study of cytomegalovirus exposure and HLA in healthy donors. The PCR ran on 60 Vbeta and 13 Jbeta primers. Method: immunoSEQ multiplex PCR; TCRdb's copy keeps in-frame clones and lacks some. The sample carries 200,000 or so clones, roughly 90% recorded once. Sequencing was done on a sample of PBMCs. The receptors originated from a girl under three years old in good health and CMV-seronegative.

The chain employs TRBV9 and TRBJ2-7; a weak D match, TRBD2 (7 bases). Trimming took off 4 bases at V and 2 bases at J, with 16 bases between the two ends. Germline V gene data show CDR1 as SGDLS and CDR2 as YYNGEE. The CDR3 runs to 15 residues. The CDR3 is CASSREGGGPYEQYF. In DNA, the CDR3 is TGTGCCAGCAGCCGTGAGGGGGGAGGGCCCTACGAGCAGTACTTC.

This sequence joins TRBV9 and TRBJ1-6; weak D call: TRBD1 (6 bases). The V and J ends lost 4 bases and 0 bases respectively, with 14 bases between them. Germline CDR1 and CDR2: SGDLS and YYNGEE. CDR3 length: 17 amino acids. The CDR3, as DNA: TGTGCCAGCAGCCCGGGGGGGGCAGGCTCCTATAATTCACCCCTCCACTTT. The encoded protein is CASSPGGAGSYNSPLHF.

The gene calls are TRBV27 and TRBJ1-1; D is possibly TRBD1 (5 bases). Per germline, CDR1 MNHEY and CDR2 SMNVEV (reference sequence). The CDR3 is made up of 14 amino acids. The V end lost 0 bases, the J end lost 4 bases, and 9 bases lay between the germline ends. As DNA, the CDR3 is TGTGCCAGCAGTTTATCCGGGGGGAGCACTGAAGCTTTCTTT. Residues: CASSLSGGSTEAFF.

The chain recombines TRBV2 with TRBJ2-7, with D perhaps TRBD2 (6 bases). CDR1 and CDR2 (germline): SNHLY, FYNNEI. The CDR3 has 16 residues. Trimming pared 8 bases from V and 4 bases from J, leaving 24 bases between. DNA of the CDR3: TGTGCCAGCGCATTCGGTTTTAGCGGAGATTGGTACGAGCAGTACTTC. Translated, it gives CASAFGFSGDWYEQYF.

For this clone: The junction does not match germline at one end; this may be a read error. The chain has TRBV2 and TRBJ1-2; 7 positions agree with TRBD1. The CDR3 consists of 14 residues. The germline gives CDR1 SNHLY, CDR2 FYNNEI. The CDR3 sequence: CASREDRVGYGYTF. The CDR3 DNA reads as TGTGCCAGCAGGGAAGACAGGGTGGGCTATGGCTACACCTTC.

This clone has a single count. V is TRBV7-9 and J is TRBJ2-5; TRBD1 matches at 8 bases. The J call is doubtful: the DNA matches TRBJ2-7 better. The CDR3 is 14 amino acids. From germline, CDR1 is SEHNR and CDR2 FQNEAQ (reference sequence). As DNA, the CDR3 is TGTGCCAGCAGTCCTAGACAGGGGCGCTACGAGCAGTACTTC. It is translated as CASSPRQGRYEQYF.

V usage is TRBV11-2 and J usage is TRBJ2-7; 8 nucleotides agree with TRBD2. The germline CDR1 and CDR2 sequences are SGHAT and FQNNGV. The J segment lost 4 bases and the V segment lost 0 bases, leaving 11 bases of the junction unmatched. The CDR3 consists of 17 residues. CDR3 region: CASSLDGSASGSYEQYF. CDR3 sequence (DNA): TGTGCCAGCAGCTTAGATGGATCGGCTAGCGGGTCGTACGAGCAGTACTTC.

The chain's CDR3 is CASSLDRAKTEAFF. The CDR3 nucleotides read TGCGCCAGCAGCTTGGACAGGGCGAAAACTGAAGCTTTCTTT. The chain uses TRBV5-1 and TRBJ1-1, with D possibly being TRBD1 (6 bases). Trimming pared 0 bases from V and 5 bases from J, leaving 11 bases between. The V gene's germline CDR1 is SGHRS and CDR2 YFSETQ. The CDR3 runs 14 residues.

The J gene is TRBJ2-1, the V gene TRBV30; 8 nucleotides match TRBD2. The CDR3 contains 13 residues. V was clipped by 4 bases and J by 2 bases; unmatched bases: 1. Germline V lookup: CDR1 GTSNPN, CDR2 SVGIG (reference sequence). The CDR3: CAWIAGPYNEQFF. The CDR3 DNA follows: TGTGCCTGGATAGCGGGGCCCTACAATGAGCAGTTCTTC.

A few counts support this clone. This chain connects TRBV7-6 to TRBJ2-2; D uncertain. Germline V gene sequence: CDR1 SGHVS, CDR2 FNYEAQ. The CDR3 runs 12 residues. The V and J ends lost 5 bases and 4 bases respectively, with 5 bases between them. The DNA for the CDR3 is TGTGCCAGCAGCCTTATCACCGGGGAGCTGTTTTTT. It specifies CASSLITGELFF.

The chain links TRBV9 to TRBJ2-1, with a weak D call TRBD2 (6 bases). V was trimmed by 0 bases and J by 5 bases, leaving 15 bases between them. The CDR3 has 16 amino acids. The germline gives CDR1 SGDLS, CDR2 YYNGEE. The CDR3 spells CASSVATSRYNNEQFF. The CDR3 DNA reads as TGTGCCAGCAGCGTAGCCACTAGCAGGTATAACAATGAGCAGTTCTTC.

This chain connects TRBV5-6 to TRBJ2-2; TRBD2 matches 8 bases. With V trimmed by 4 bases and J by 1 base, 3 bases remained unmatched. The CDR3 runs to 15 residues. CDR1 is SGHDT, CDR2 YYEEEE, per germline. This chain's CDR3 is CASSPLAGNTGELFF. As DNA, the CDR3 is TGTGCCAGCAGCCCGCTAGCGGGGAACACCGGGGAGCTGTTTTTT.

This chain links TRBV6-1 with TRBJ2-2, with no clear D. The CDR3 consists of 12 residues. Germline V CDR1 and CDR2: MNHNS, SASEGT. V was shortened by 7 bases and J by 3 bases, with 6 bases between the two germline ends. The CDR3, as DNA: TGTGCCAGCACGTACTACACCGGGGAGCTGTTTTTT. Its protein product is CASTYYTGELFF.

The chain links TRBV7-6 to TRBJ2-7; D not certain. CDR1 and CDR2 from the germline V gene are SGHVS and FNYEAQ. CDR3 length: 15 residues. The V and J ends lost 1 base and 4 bases respectively, with 14 bases between them. The CDR3 loop is CASSLGSSPEYEQYF. The CDR3 nucleotides read TGTGCCAGCAGCTTAGGATCGTCGCCGGAGTACGAGCAGTACTTC.

The J gene is TRBJ2-1, the V gene TRBV7-6; tentative D call: TRBD2 (5 bases). The CDR3 length is 16 residues. Germline V gene data show CDR1 as SGHVS and CDR2 as FNYEAQ. V was pared by 2 bases and J by 0 bases, with 11 bases between. CDR3 sequence (DNA): TGTGCCAGCAGCTTAACTAGTCCAAGCTCCTACAATGAGCAGTTCTTC. It specifies CASSLTSPSSYNEQFF.

The J gene is TRBJ2-1, the V gene TRBV5-4; TRBD2 aligns across 7 bases. The CDR3 covers 13 residues. Germline-derived CDR1 and CDR2 are SGHNT and YYREEE (reference sequence). V shed 4 bases, J shed 4 bases, and the junction held 2 bases outside the gene matches. In DNA, the CDR3 is TGTGCCAGCAGCCCGCGGGAGTACAATGAGCAGTTCTTC. Translating gives CASSPREYNEQFF.

This chain links TRBV9 with TRBJ1-4, with D hard to call. The germline V and J ends were trimmed by 0 bases and 6 bases, with 9 bases remaining between them. The CDR3 consists of 14 residues. CDR1 is SGDLS and CDR2 is YYNGEE in the germline V gene. CDR3 sequence: CASSVGGSDEKLFF. The DNA of the CDR3 is TGTGCCAGCAGCGTAGGAGGCAGTGATGAAAAACTGTTTTTT.

The gene calls are TRBV6-5 and TRBJ2-5; TRBD1 is a possible D gene (5 bases). Germline assignment: CDR1 MNHEY and CDR2 SVGAGI. There are 11 residues in the CDR3. Trimming shortened V by 3 bases and J by 7 bases, and 6 bases separated the two germline ends. Written as DNA, the CDR3 is TGTGCCAGCAGTTATCAGGGGACCCAGTACTTC. Protein sequence: CASSYQGTQYF.

The V and J genes are TRBV27 and TRBJ2-7; D remains ambiguous. Trimming pared 6 bases from V and 0 bases from J, leaving 18 bases between. Germline CDR1 MNHEY, CDR2 SMNVEV (reference sequence). This CDR3 region has 16 residues. The CDR3 reads CASRLGVGYASYEQYF. The DNA of the CDR3 is TGTGCCAGCAGGCTAGGCGTCGGCTATGCCTCCTACGAGCAGTACTTC.

For this clone: One end of the junction does not line up with germline, which may come from a read error. J is TRBJ2-7 and V is TRBV5-1, with 11 bases fitting TRBD2. There are 15 residues in the CDR3. Germline CDR1 and CDR2: SGHRS and YFSETQ. The CDR3 region has the DNA TGCGCCAGCAGCTTTGGGACTAGCGGAGAGCGCGAGCGGTACTTC. Encoded protein: CASSFGTSGERERYF.

The chain has TRBV30 and TRBJ2-1; tentative D call: TRBD1 (7 bases). Germline CDR1 reads GTSNPN; CDR2 reads SVGIG (reference sequence). There are 15 residues in the CDR3. The ends were cut back, 2 bases at V and 0 bases at J, with 11 bases in the middle. CDR3 residues: CAWSQGGSSYNEQFF. DNA for the CDR3: TGTGCCTGGAGTCAGGGGGGCAGCTCCTACAATGAGCAGTTCTTC.

The chain combines TRBV7-9 with TRBJ2-3; D not certain. Germline CDR1 and CDR2: SEHNR and FQNEAQ (reference sequence). The CDR3 contains 15 residues. With 1 base removed from V and 0 bases from J, the gap between germline ends came to 8 bases. CDR3 DNA: TGTGCCAGCAGCTTAGGGGCAACTAGCACAGATACGCAGTATTTT. Its protein product is CASSLGATSTDTQYF.

This clone was observed once. The rearrangement uses TRBV18 and TRBJ1-5; 9 bases are a match to TRBD1. Trimming cost V 3 bases and J 4 bases; bases outside gene matches: 4. This CDR3 spans 15 amino acids. Germline V gene sequence: CDR1 KGHSH, CDR2 LQKENI. The CDR3 is CASSPGQGWNQPQHF. The CDR3 DNA sequence: TGTGCCAGCTCACCGGGACAGGGTTGGAATCAGCCCCAGCATTTT.

The chain combines TRBV19 with TRBJ1-5; a weak D match, TRBD1 (6 bases). Germline CDR1 LNHDA, CDR2 SQIVND (reference sequence). The V end was cut by 4 bases, the J end by 3 bases, with 19 bases between. This CDR3 has 17 residues. CDR3 sequence: CASSTRKIGGVNQPQHF. Written as DNA, the CDR3 is TGTGCCAGTAGTACCCGAAAAATAGGGGGAGTCAATCAGCCCCAGCATTTT.

The chain links TRBV30 to TRBJ2-5; 9 bases match TRBD2. Germline lookup yields CDR1 GTSNPN and CDR2 SVGIG (reference sequence). This CDR3 is 13 amino acids long. V lost 5 bases, J lost 2 bases, and 3 bases stayed unmatched. CDR3 in DNA: TGTGCCTGGGGAAGCGGGGGGCAAGAGACCCAGTACTTC. It is translated as CAWGSGGQETQYF.

The V and J genes are TRBV30 and TRBJ2-2; TRBD1 matches at 7 bases. Germline V lookup: CDR1 GTSNPN, CDR2 SVGIG (reference sequence). V dropped 2 bases and J dropped 5; count of bases not matched to a gene: 11. The CDR3 length is 16 residues. The CDR3 DNA sequence: TGTGCCTGGAGTCAGCCGGGACAGCCTTTAACCGGGGAGCTGTTTTTT. The encoded protein is CAWSQPGQPLTGELFF.

The gene calls are TRBV9 and TRBJ2-1; TRBD2 matches 8 bases. The V gene's germline CDR1 is SGDLS and CDR2 YYNGEE. The CDR3 length is 16 residues. V lost 0 bases to trimming and J lost 4 bases; unmatched junction nucleotides: 6. The CDR3 spells CASSVVPGGRYNEQFF. CDR3 DNA sequence: TGTGCCAGCAGCGTAGTGCCGGGAGGGAGGTACAATGAGCAGTTCTTC.